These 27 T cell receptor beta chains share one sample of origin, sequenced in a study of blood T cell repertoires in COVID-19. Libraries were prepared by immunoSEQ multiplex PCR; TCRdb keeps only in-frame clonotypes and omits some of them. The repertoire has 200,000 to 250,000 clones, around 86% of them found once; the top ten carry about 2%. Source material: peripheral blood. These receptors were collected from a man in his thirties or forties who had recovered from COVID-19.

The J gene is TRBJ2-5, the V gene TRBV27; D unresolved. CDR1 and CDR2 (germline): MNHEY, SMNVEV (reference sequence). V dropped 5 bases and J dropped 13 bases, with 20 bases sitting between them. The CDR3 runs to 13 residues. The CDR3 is CASSDRRGLNPYF. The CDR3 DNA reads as TGTGCCAGCAGTGATCGACGCGGTCTTAACCCGTACTTC.

For the CDR3, the DNA is TGTGCCAGTAACCAACAGGGAATCGCTGAAGCTTTCTTT. Its protein product is CASNQQGIAEAFF. The chain employs TRBV19 and TRBJ1-1; TRBD1 might be the D (6 bases). The CDR3 loop spans 13 amino acids. V lost 7 bases and J 6 bases, leaving 15 bases between the germline ends. Germline loops: CDR1 LNHDA, CDR2 SQIVND (reference sequence).

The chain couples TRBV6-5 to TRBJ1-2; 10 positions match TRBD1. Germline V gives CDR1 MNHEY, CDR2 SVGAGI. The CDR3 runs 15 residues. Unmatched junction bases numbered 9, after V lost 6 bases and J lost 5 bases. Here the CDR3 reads CASRSGTGANYGYTF. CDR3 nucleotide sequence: TGTGCCAGCAGATCCGGGACAGGGGCCAATTATGGCTACACCTTC.

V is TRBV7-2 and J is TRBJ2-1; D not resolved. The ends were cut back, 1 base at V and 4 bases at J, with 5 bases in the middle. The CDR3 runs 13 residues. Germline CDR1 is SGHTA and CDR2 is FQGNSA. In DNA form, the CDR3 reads TGTGCCAGCAGCTTAGTCAGTTACAATGAGCAGTTCTTC. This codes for CASSLVSYNEQFF.

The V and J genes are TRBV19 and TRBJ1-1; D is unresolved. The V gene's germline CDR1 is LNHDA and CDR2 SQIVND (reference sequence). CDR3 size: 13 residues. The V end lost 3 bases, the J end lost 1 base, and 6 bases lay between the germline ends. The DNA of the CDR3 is TGTGCCAGTAGTATCCGGGGGAACACTGAAGCTTTCTTT. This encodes CASSIRGNTEAFF.

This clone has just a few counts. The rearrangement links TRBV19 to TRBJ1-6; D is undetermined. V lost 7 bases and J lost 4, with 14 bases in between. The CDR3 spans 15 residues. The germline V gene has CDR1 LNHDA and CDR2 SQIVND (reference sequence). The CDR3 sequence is CASTSGDGYNSPLHF. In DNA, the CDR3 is TGTGCCAGTACCTCCGGAGACGGATATAATTCACCCCTCCACTTT.

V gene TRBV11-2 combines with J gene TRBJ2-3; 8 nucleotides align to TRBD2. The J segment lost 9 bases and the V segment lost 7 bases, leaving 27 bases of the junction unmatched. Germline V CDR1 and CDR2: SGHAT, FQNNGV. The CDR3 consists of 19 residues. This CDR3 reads CASTSSRGGSPFSQITQYF. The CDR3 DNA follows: TGTGCCAGCACCAGCTCCCGGGGGGGGAGTCCCTTTTCACAGATAACGCAGTATTTT.

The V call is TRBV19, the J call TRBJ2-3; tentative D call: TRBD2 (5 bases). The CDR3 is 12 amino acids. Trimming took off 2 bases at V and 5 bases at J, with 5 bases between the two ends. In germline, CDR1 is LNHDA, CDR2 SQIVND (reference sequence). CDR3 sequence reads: CASSIRGDTQYF. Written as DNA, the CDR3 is TGTGCCAGTAGTATACGGGGAGATACGCAGTATTTT. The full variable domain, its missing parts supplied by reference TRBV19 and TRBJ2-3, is DGGITQSPKYLFRKEGQNVTLSCEQNLNHDAMYWYRQDPGQGLRLIYYSQIVNDFQKGDIAEGYSVSREKKESFPLTVTSAQKNPTAFYLCASSIRGDTQYFGPGTRLTVL.

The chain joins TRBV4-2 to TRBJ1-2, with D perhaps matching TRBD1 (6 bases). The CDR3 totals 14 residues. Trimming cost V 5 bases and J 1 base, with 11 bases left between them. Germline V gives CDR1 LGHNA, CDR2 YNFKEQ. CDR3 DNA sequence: TGTGCCAGCAGCGTAACAGGGAGTAACTATGGCTACACCTTC. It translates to CASSVTGSNYGYTF.

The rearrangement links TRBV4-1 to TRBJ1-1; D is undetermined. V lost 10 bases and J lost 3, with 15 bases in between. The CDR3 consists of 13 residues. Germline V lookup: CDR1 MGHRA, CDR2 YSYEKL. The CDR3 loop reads CATAIDRDTEAFF. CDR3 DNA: TGCGCCACCGCGATAGATCGGGACACTGAAGCTTTCTTT.

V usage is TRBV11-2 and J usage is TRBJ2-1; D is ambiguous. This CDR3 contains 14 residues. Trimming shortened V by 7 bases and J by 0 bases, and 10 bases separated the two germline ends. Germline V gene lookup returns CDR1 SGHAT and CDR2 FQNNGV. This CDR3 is CASTLLPSYNEQFF. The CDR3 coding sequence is TGTGCCAGCACCCTGCTACCCTCCTACAATGAGCAGTTCTTC.

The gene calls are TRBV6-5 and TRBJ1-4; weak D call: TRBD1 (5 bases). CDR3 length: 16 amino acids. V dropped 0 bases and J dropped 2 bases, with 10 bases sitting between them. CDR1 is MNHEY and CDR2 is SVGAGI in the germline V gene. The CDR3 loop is CASSYSRGWTNEKLFF. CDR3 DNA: TGTGCCAGCAGTTACTCTAGGGGCTGGACTAATGAAAAACTGTTTTTT.

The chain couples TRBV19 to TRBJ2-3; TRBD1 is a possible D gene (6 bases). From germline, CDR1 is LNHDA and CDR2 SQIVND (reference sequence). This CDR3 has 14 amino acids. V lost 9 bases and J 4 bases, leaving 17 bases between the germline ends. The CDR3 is CARPPDRAPDTQYF. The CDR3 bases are TGTGCCAGACCCCCGGACAGAGCCCCAGATACGCAGTATTTT.

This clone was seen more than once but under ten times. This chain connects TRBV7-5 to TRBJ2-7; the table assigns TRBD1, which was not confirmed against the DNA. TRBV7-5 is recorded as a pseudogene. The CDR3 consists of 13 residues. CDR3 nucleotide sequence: TGTGTCAGAAGCCCCGGACAGGTTTACGAGCAGTACGTC. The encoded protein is CVRSPGQVYEQYV.

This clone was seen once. Written as DNA, the CDR3 is TGTGCCAGCAGCGCGACAAGGTCAAACATTCAGTACTTC. Translation gives CASSATRSNIQYF. V gene TRBV5-6 combines with J gene TRBJ2-4; D call uncertain. V lost 4 bases, J lost 6 bases, and 11 bases lay in between. Looked up from germline, CDR1 is SGHDT and CDR2 is YYEEEE. The CDR3 contains 13 residues.

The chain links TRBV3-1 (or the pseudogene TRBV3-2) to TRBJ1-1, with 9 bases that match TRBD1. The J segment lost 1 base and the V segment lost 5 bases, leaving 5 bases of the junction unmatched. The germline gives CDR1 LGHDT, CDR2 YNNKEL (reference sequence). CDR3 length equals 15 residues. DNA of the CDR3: TGTGCCAGCAGCTCACAGGGGGCTCCGAACACTGAAGCTTTCTTT. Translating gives CASSSQGAPNTEAFF.

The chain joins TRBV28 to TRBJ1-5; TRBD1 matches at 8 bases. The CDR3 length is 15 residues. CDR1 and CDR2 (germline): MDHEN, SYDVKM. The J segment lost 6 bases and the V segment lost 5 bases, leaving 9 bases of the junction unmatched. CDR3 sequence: CASSPTGEVRQPQHF. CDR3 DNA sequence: TGTGCCAGCAGTCCGACAGGGGAGGTCCGTCAGCCCCAGCATTTT.

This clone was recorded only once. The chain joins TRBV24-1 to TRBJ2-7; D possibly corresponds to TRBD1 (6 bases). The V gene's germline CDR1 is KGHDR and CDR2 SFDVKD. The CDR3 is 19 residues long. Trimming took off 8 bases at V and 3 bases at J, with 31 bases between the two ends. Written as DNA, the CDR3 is TGTGCCACCACACTCACAAAGCAGGGGACCCATGCGACACGCTACGAGCAGTACGTC. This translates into CATTLTKQGTHATRYEQYV.

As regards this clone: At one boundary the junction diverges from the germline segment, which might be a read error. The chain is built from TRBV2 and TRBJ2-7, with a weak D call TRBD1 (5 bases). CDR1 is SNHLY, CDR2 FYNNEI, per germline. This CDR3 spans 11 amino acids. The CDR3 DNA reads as TGTGCCAGCAGTAAGGGGTACGGGCAGTACTTC. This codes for CASSKGYGQYF.

As DNA, the CDR3 is TGTGCCAGCAGCCCCCGGGACAGGGCTTTTGGCTACACCTTC. This translates into CASSPRDRAFGYTF. The V and J genes are TRBV7-2 and TRBJ1-2, with 9 bases lining up with TRBD1. The CDR3 runs to 14 residues. With 5 bases clipped from V and 7 bases from J, the junction kept 8 bases outside the gene matches. CDR1 and CDR2 (germline): SGHTA, FQGNSA.

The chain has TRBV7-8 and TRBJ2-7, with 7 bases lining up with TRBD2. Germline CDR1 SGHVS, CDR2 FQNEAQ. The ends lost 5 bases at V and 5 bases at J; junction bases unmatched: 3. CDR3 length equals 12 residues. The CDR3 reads CASSPGRDEQYF. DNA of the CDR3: TGTGCCAGCAGCCCTGGGAGGGACGAGCAGTACTTC.

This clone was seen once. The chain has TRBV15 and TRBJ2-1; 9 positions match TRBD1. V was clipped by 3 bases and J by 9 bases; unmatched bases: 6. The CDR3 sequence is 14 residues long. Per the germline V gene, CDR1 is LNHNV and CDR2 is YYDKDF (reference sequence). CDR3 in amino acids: CATSRGTGLREQFF. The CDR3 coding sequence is TGTGCCACCAGCAGGGGGACAGGGCTCCGTGAGCAGTTCTTC.

CDR3 DNA: TGCGCCAGCAGCCCCCCTGGTGTGGGTTCGGGGCAAGAGACCCAGTACTTC. Its translation is CASSPPGVGSGQETQYF. This sequence joins TRBV5-1 and TRBJ2-5; a possible D gene is TRBD2 (5 bases). Germline CDR1 SGHRS, CDR2 YFSETQ. V lost 4 bases to trimming and J lost 2 bases, with 21 bases between them. The CDR3 runs to 17 residues.

CDR3 DNA sequence: TGCGCCAGCAGCTTGGCGGCTAGCCAGAACAATGAGCAGTTCTTC. Its protein is CASSLAASQNNEQFF. This rearrangement joins TRBV5-1 to TRBJ2-1; maybe TRBD2 (5 bases). Germline lookup yields CDR1 SGHRS and CDR2 YFSETQ. V lost 0 bases and J lost 5, with 12 bases in between. The CDR3 spans 15 residues.

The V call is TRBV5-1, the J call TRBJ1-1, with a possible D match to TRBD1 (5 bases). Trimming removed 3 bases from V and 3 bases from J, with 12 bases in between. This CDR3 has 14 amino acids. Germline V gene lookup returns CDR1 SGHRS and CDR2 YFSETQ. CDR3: CASSSGWLDTEAFF. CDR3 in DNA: TGCGCCAGCAGCTCAGGGTGGCTGGACACTGAAGCTTTCTTT.

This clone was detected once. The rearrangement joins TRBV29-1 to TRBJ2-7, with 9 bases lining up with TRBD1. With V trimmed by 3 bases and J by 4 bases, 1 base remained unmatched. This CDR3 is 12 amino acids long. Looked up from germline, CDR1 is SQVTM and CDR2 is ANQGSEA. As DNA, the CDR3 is TGCAGCGTTGAGGGACAGGGTTACGAGCAGTACTTC. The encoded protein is CSVEGQGYEQYF.

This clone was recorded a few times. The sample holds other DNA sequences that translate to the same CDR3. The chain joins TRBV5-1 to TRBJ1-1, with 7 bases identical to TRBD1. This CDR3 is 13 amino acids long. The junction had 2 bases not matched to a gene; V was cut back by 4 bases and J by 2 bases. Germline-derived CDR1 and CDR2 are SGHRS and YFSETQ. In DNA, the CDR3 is TGCGCCAGCAGCGGGACAGTTAACACTGAAGCTTTCTTT. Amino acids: CASSGTVNTEAFF.